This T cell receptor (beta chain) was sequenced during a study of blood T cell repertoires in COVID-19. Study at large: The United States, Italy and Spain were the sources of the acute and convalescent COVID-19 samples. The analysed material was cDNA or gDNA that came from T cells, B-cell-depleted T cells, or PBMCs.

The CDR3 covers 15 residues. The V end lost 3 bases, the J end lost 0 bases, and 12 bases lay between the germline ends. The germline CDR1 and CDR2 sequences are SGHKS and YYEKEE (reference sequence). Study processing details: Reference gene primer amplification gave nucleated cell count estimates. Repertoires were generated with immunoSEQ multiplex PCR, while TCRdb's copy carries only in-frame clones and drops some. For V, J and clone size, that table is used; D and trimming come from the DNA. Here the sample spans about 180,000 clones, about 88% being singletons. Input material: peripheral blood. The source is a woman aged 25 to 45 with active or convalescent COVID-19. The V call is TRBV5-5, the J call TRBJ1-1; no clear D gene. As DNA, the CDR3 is TGTGCCAGCAGCTACCAGACAAGGATGAACACTGAAGCTTTCTTT. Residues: CASSYQTRMNTEAFF.